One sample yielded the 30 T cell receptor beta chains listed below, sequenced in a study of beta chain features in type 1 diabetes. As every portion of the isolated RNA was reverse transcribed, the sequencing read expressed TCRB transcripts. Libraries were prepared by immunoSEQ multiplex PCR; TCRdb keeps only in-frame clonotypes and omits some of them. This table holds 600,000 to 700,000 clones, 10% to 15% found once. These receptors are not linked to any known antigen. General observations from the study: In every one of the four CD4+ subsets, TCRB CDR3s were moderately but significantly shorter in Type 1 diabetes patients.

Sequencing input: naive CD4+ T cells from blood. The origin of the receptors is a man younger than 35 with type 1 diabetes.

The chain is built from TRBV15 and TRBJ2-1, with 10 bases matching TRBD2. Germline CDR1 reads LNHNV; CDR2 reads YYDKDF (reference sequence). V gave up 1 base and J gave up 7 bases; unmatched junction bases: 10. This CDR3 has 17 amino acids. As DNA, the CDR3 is TGTGCCACCAGCAGAGGGGGGAGCGGGGGGGCTTTGAATGAGCAGTTCTTC. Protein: CATSRGGSGGALNEQFF. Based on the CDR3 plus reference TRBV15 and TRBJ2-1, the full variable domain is DAMVIQNPRYQVTQFGKPVTLSCSQTLNHNVMYWYQQKSSQAPKLLFHYYDKDFNNEADTPDNFQSRRPNTSFCFLDIRSPGLGDTAMYLCATSRGGSGGALNEQFFGPGTRLTVL.

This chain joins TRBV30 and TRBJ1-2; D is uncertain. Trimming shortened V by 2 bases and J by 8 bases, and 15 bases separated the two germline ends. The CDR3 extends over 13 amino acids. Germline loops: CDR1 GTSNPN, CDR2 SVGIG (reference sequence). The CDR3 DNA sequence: TGTGCCTGGAGTACCCCTCGGGGTTACGGCTACACCTTC. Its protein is CAWSTPRGYGYTF.

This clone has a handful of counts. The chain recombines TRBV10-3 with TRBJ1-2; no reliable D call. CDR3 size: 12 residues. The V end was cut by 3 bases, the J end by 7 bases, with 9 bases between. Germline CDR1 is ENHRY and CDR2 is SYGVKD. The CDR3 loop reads CAISDGQAGYTF. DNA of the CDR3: TGTGCCATCAGTGACGGGCAGGCTGGCTACACCTTC.

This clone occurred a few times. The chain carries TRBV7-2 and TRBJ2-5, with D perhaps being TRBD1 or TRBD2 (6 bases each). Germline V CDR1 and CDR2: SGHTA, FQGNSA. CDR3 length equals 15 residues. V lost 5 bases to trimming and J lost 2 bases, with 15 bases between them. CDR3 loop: CASSPRLGGQETQYF. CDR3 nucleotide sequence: TGTGCCAGCAGCCCTAGACTAGGGGGGCAAGAGACCCAGTACTTC.

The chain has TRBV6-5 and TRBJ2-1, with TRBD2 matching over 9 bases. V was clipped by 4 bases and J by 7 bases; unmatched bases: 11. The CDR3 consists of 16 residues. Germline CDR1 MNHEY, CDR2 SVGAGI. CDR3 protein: CASSSPGGGANNEQFF. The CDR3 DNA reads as TGTGCCAGCAGTTCCCCGGGCGGGGGGGCGAATAATGAGCAGTTCTTC.

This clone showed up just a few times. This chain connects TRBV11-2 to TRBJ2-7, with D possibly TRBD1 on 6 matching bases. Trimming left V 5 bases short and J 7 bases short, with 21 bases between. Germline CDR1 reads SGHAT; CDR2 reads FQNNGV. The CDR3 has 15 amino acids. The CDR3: CASSVGGHGVREQYF. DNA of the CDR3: TGTGCCAGCAGCGTAGGGGGACACGGGGTGAGGGAGCAGTACTTC.

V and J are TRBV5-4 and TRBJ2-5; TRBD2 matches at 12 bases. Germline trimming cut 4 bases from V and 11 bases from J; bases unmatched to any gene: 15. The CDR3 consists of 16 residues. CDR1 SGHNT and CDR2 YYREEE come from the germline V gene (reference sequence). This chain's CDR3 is CASSDSPGLAGGEQYF. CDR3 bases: TGTGCCAGCAGCGATTCACCGGGACTAGCGGGTGGAGAGCAGTACTTC.

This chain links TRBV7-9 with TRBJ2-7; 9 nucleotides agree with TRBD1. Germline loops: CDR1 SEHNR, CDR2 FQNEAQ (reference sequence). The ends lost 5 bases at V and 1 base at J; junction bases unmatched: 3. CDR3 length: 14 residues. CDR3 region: CASSTGTGSYEQYF. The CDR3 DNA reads TGTGCCAGCAGCACCGGGACAGGGTCCTACGAGCAGTACTTC. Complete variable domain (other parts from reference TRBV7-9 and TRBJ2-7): DTGVSQNPRHKITKRGQNVTFRCDPISEHNRLYWYRQTLGQGPEFLTYFQNEAQLEKSRLLSDRFSAERPKGSFSTLEIQRTEQGDSAMYLCASSTGTGSYEQYFGPGTRLTVT.

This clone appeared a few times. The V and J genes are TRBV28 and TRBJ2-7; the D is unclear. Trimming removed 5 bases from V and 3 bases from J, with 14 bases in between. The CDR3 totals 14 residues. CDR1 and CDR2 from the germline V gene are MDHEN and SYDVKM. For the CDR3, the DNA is TGTGCCAGCAGTCCATACGCCCGTTTCTACGAGCAGTACTTC. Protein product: CASSPYARFYEQYF. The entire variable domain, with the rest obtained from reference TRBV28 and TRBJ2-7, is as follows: DVKVTQSSRYLVKRTGEKVFLECVQDMDHENMFWYRQDPGLGLRLIYFSYDVKMKEKGDIPEGYSVSREKKERFSLILESASTNQTSMYLCASSPYARFYEQYFGPGTRLTVT.

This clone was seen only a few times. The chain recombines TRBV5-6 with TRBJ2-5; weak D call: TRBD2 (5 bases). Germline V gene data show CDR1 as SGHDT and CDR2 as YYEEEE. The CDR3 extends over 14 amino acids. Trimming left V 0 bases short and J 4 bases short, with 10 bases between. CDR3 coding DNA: TGTGCCAGCAGCTTGGGGACTGGGGTAGAGACCCAGTACTTC. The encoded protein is CASSLGTGVETQYF.

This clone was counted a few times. The CDR3 spells CSGLQSGAFF. CDR3 coding DNA: TGCAGCGGGCTCCAGTCAGGGGCTTTCTTT. This chain links TRBV29-1 with TRBJ1-1; maybe TRBD1 (5 bases). Trimming shortened V by 7 bases and J by 11 bases, and 14 bases separated the two germline ends. Germline CDR1 SQVTM, CDR2 ANQGSEA. CDR3 length: 10 amino acids.

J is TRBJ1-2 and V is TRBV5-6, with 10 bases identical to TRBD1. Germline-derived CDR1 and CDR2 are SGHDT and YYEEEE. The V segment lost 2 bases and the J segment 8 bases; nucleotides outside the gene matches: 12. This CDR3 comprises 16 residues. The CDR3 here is CASSFLWGQGTTGYTF. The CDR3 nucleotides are TGTGCCAGCAGCTTCCTTTGGGGACAGGGGACTACGGGCTACACCTTC.

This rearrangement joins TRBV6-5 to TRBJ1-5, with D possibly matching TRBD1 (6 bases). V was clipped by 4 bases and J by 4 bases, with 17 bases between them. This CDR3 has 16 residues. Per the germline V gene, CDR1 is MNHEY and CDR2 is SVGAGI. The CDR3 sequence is CASSFSSDSRNQPQHF. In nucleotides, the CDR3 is TGTGCCAGCAGTTTTTCCTCGGACAGTCGAAATCAGCCCCAGCATTTT.

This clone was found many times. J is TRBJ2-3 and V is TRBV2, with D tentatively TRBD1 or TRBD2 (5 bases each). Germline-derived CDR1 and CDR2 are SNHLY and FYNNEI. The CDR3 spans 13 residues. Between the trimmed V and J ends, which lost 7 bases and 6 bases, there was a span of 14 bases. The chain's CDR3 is CASTLGPEDTQYF. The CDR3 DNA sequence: TGTGCCAGCACACTGGGACCCGAGGATACGCAGTATTTT.

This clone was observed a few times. The CDR3 spells CASSLTKGYEQYF. In nucleotides, the CDR3 is TGCGCCAGCAGCTTGACTAAGGGTTACGAGCAGTACTTC. The chain employs TRBV5-1 and TRBJ2-7; D unresolved. CDR1 and CDR2 from the germline V gene are SGHRS and YFSETQ. Trimming stripped 1 base from V and 4 bases from J, with 9 bases between. The CDR3 is 13 residues long.

CDR3 coding DNA: TGTGCCAGCAGCGAACAGGGGACGAGCAATCAGCCCCAGCATTTT. Its translation is CASSEQGTSNQPQHF. The chain is built from TRBV7-8 and TRBJ1-5; 7 bases fit TRBD1. CDR1 is SGHVS and CDR2 is FQNEAQ in the germline V gene. This CDR3 spans 15 amino acids. V lost 5 bases and J lost 1; bases outside the gene matches: 5.

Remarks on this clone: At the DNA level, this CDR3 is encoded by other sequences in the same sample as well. The CDR3 is CASSLDGVSYNEQFF. The CDR3 nucleotides read TGCGCCAGCAGCTTGGATGGGGTCTCCTACAATGAGCAGTTCTTC. The gene calls are TRBV5-1 and TRBJ2-1; D is ambiguous. CDR1 SGHRS and CDR2 YFSETQ come from the germline V gene. V shed 0 bases and J shed 0 bases, with 7 bases lying between them. The CDR3 sequence is 15 residues long.

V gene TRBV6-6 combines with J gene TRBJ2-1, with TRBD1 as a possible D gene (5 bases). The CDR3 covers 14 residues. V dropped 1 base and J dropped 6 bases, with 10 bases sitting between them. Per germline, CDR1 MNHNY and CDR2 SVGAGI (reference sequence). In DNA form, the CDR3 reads TGTGCCAGCAGTTACTGGTCCAGGGCCAATGAGCAGTTCTTC. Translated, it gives CASSYWSRANEQFF.

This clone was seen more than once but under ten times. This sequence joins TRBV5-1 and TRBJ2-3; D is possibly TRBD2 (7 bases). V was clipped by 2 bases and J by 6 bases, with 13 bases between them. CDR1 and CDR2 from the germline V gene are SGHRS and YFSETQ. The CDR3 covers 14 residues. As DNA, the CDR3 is TGCGCCAGCAGCTTTGGGGGGGCCGTCGATACGCAGTATTTT. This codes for CASSFGGAVDTQYF.

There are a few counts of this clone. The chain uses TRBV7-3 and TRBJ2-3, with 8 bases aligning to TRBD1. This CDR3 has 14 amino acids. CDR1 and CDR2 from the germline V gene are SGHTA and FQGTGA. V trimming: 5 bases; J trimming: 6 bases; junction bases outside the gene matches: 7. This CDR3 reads CASSPQTGADTQYF. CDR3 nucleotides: TGTGCCAGCAGCCCCCAGACAGGGGCCGATACGCAGTATTTT.

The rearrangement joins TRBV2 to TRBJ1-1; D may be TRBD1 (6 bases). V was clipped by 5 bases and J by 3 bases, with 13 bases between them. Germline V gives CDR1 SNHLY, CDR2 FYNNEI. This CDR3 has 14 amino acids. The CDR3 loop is CASSWGQRDTEAFF. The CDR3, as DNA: TGTGCCAGCAGTTGGGGGCAACGAGACACTGAAGCTTTCTTT.

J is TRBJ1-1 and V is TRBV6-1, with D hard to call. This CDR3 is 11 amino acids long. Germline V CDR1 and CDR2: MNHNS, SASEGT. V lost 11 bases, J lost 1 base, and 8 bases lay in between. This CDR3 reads CASDGNTEAFF. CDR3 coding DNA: TGTGCCTCGGACGGGAACACTGAAGCTTTCTTT.

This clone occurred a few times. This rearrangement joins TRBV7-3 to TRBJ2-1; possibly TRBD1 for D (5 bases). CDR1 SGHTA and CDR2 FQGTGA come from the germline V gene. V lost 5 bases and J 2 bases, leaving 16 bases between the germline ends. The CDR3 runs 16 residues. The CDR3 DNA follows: TGTGCCAGCAGCCTGGGCCCGGCAGGGCCCTACAATGAGCAGTTCTTC. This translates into CASSLGPAGPYNEQFF.

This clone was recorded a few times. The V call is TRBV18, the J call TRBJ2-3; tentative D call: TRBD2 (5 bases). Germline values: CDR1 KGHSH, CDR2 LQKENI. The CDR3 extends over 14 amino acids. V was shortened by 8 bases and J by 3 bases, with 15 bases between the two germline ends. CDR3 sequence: CASRGLGQTDTQYF. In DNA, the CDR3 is TGTGCCAGCCGGGGTCTCGGCCAGACAGATACGCAGTATTTT. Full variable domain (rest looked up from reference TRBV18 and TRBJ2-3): NAGVMQNPRHLVRRRGQEARLRCSPMKGHSHVYWYRQLPEEGLKFMVYLQKENIIDESGMPKERFSAEFPKEGPSILRIQQVVRGDSAAYFCASRGLGQTDTQYFGPGTRLTVL.

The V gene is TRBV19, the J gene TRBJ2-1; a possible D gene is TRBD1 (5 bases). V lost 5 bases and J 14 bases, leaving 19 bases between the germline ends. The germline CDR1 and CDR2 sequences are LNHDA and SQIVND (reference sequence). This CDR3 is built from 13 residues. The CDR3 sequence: CASSVESWGEEFF. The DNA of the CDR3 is TGTGCCAGTAGTGTCGAGTCGTGGGGCGAGGAGTTCTTC.

The CDR3 here is CSVESRDRGLADTQYF. The CDR3 DNA follows: TGCAGCGTTGAGAGTCGGGACAGGGGACTTGCAGATACGCAGTATTTT. The chain is built from TRBV29-1 and TRBJ2-3, with 10 bases aligning to TRBD1. The CDR3 is made up of 16 amino acids. The V gene end was trimmed by 3 bases and the J gene end by 4 bases; junction bases not matched to a gene: 10. CDR1 is SQVTM and CDR2 is ANQGSEA in the germline V gene.

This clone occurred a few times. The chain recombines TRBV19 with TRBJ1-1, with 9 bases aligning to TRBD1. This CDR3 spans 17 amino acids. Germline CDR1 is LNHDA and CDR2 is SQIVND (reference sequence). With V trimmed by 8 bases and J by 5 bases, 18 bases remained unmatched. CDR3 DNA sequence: TGTGCCAGTTGCTCCGCGGACAGGGGTCCCGTTTTTACTGAAGCTTTCTTT. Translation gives CASCSADRGPVFTEAFF.

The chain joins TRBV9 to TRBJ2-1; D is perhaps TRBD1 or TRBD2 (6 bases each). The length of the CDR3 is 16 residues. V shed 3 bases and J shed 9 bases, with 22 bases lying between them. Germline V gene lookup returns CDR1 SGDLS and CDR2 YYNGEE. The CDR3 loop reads CASSARGGGGATEQFF. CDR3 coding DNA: TGTGCCAGCAGCGCCCGAGGGGGTGGAGGGGCCACTGAGCAGTTCTTC.

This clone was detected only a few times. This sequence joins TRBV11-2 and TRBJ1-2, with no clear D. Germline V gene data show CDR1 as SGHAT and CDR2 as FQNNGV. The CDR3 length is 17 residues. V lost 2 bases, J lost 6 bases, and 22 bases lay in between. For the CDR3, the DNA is TGTGCCAGCAGCTTAATTTTGGGGTCCTGGGGTAATGATGGCTACACCTTC. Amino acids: CASSLILGSWGNDGYTF.

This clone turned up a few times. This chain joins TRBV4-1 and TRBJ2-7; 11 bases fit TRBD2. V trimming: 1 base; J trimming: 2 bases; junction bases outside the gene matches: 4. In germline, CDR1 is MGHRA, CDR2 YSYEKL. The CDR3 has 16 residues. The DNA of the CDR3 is TGCGCCAGCAGCCAAGGTACTAGCGGGGGCCCCTACGAGCAGTACTTC. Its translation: CASSQGTSGGPYEQYF.